This T cell receptor (beta chain) is from a study of PD-1 blockade in mismatch repair-deficient tumors. Regarding the study as a whole: After pembrolizumab, tumor-resident clones rose rapidly, then generally contracted before radiologic responses.

Of note for this clone: No antigen is known for it.

All patients were mismatch repair deficient, assessed by either PCR or immunohistochemistry. TCRs were sequenced from a few patients responding to pembrolizumab. Germline CDR1 is SQVTM and CDR2 is ANQGSEA. Trimming stripped 6 bases from V and 0 bases from J, with 8 bases between. The CDR3 is 12 residues long. The data were produced by immunoSEQ multiplex PCR, yet TCRdb's version contains in-frame clones alone and is incomplete. The data contain 15,000 to 20,000 clones, approximately 80% of them seen just once; the ten biggest clones take up 1.5% to 2%. The chain is built from TRBV29-1 and TRBJ1-2, with TRBD1 as a possible D gene (5 bases). Sequenced here: PBMCs, sampled less than 25 weeks after starting pembrolizumab. The sequence came from an adult with mismatch repair-deficient cancer. The CDR3 region has the DNA TGCAGCGTCGGACAATCTAACTATGGCTACACCTTC. Translation gives CSVGQSNYGYTF. Full variable domain (rest looked up from reference TRBV29-1 and TRBJ1-2): SAVISQKPSRDICQRGTSLTIQCQVDSQVTMMFWYRQQPGQSLTLIATANQGSEATYESGFVIDKFPISRPNLTFSTLTVSNMSPEDSSIYLCSVGQSNYGYTFGSGTRLTVV.